Below, 26 T cell receptor beta chains from the same sample are listed, as sequenced in a study of beta chain features in type 1 diabetes. Study results and caveats: Among all four CD4+ subsets, Type 1 diabetes patients had TCRB CDR3s that were moderately but significantly shorter.

Their antigens remain unidentified. Since all of the isolated RNA was reverse transcribed, expressed TCRB transcripts were what got sequenced. TCRdb's copy holds only in-frame clones and misses some; the assay was immunoSEQ multiplex PCR. The sample holds 250,000 to 300,000 clones, roughly 24% seen once. Input material: naive CD4+ T cells from blood. These receptors originate from a woman in her 30s with type 1 diabetes.

This clone was seen only a few times. J is TRBJ1-4 and V is TRBV29-1; tentative D call: TRBD1 (6 bases). Trimming left V 4 bases short and J 4 bases short, with 13 bases between. Germline V gene sequence: CDR1 SQVTM, CDR2 ANQGSEA. The length of the CDR3 is 14 residues. DNA for the CDR3: TGCAGCGTTGGCCGGGGGGCCCATAATGAAAAACTGTTTTTT. It yields the protein CSVGRGAHNEKLFF.

This chain joins TRBV6-1 and TRBJ2-7; the match to TRBD2 covers 12 bases. After removal of 2 bases from V and 6 bases from J, the junction contained 5 bases not matched to a gene. Germline CDR1 and CDR2: MNHNS and SASEGT. The length of the CDR3 is 15 residues. Here the CDR3 DNA reads TGTGCCAGCAGTGAACTCACTAGCGGGAGGTCCGAGCAGTACTTC. Amino acids: CASSELTSGRSEQYF.

In its sample, this clone was seen a few times. The rearrangement links TRBV7-2 to TRBJ1-1; no firm D call. CDR1 SGHTA and CDR2 FQGNSA come from the germline V gene. The germline V and J ends were trimmed by 1 base and 4 bases, with 13 bases remaining between them. The CDR3 spans 15 residues. The CDR3 nucleotides read TGTGCCAGCAGCTTAGAGTCCGGGCGGGTCACTGAAGCTTTCTTT. This encodes CASSLESGRVTEAFF.

This clone appeared a few times. The chain uses TRBV4-2 and TRBJ2-7; 7 positions agree with TRBD1. Germline CDR1 and CDR2: LGHNA and YNFKEQ. J was trimmed by 4 bases and V by 1 base; bases with no gene match: 10. The CDR3 is made up of 16 amino acids. The CDR3 bases are TGTGCCAGCAGCCAAGTAGTGGGGGTGACAGGGTACGAGCAGTACTTC. This gives the protein CASSQVVGVTGYEQYF.

This clone was counted only a few times. The chain carries TRBV30 and TRBJ2-3; TRBD2 matches at 16 bases. J gave up 4 bases and V 2 bases, and 3 bases lay outside the gene matches. The germline gives CDR1 GTSNPN, CDR2 SVGIG (reference sequence). The CDR3 is 16 residues long. The CDR3 sequence: CAWSWGLAGGPDTQYF. The CDR3 coding sequence is TGTGCCTGGAGTTGGGGACTAGCGGGAGGGCCAGATACGCAGTATTTT.

This clone came up a few times. The chain carries TRBV7-3 and TRBJ2-3; D perhaps matches TRBD2 (6 bases). V lost 5 bases and J lost 5, with 11 bases in between. Looked up from germline, CDR1 is SGHTA and CDR2 is FQGTGA. The length of the CDR3 is 13 residues. In DNA form, the CDR3 reads TGTGCCAGCAGCCCCGGGGGATTAGATACGCAGTATTTT. As protein: CASSPGGLDTQYF.

The chain has TRBV11-3 and TRBJ1-1, with D possibly TRBD1 on 6 matching bases. Trimming removed 0 bases from V and 0 bases from J, with 14 bases in between. Germline V gives CDR1 SGHNT, CDR2 YENEEA. The CDR3 loop spans 17 amino acids. The CDR3 DNA sequence: TGTGCCAGCAGCTTAGACAGGGTTGGGGACATGAACACTGAAGCTTTCTTT. Protein sequence: CASSLDRVGDMNTEAFF.

The V and J genes are TRBV6-1 and TRBJ2-7; the D gene is possibly TRBD2 (5 bases). The V end lost 6 bases, the J end lost 2 bases, and 11 bases lay between the germline ends. This CDR3 contains 13 residues. Germline V CDR1 and CDR2: MNHNS, SASEGT. The CDR3 DNA reads as TGTGCCAGCAGGGACTCGGAGGCCTACGAGCAGTACTTC. It specifies CASRDSEAYEQYF.

This clone was recorded a few times. The CDR3 sequence is CASSPTSGANTGELFF. The CDR3 bases are TGTGCCAGCAGCCCGACTAGCGGCGCGAACACCGGGGAGCTGTTTTTT. The rearrangement links TRBV25-1 to TRBJ2-2; 9 bases map to TRBD2. The CDR3 spans 16 residues. Unmatched junction bases numbered 5, after V lost 6 bases and J lost 0 bases. In germline, CDR1 is MGHDK, CDR2 SYGVNS.

This clone has a handful of counts. V and J are TRBV7-3 and TRBJ2-5, with 10 bases matching TRBD2. CDR1 is SGHTA and CDR2 is FQGTGA in the germline V gene. This CDR3 is built from 16 residues. The V segment lost 3 bases and the J segment 5 bases; nucleotides outside the gene matches: 9. CDR3 sequence (DNA): TGTGCCAGCAGCTTTCAAGCGGGAGGGCCCGGCGAGACCCAGTACTTC. Residues: CASSFQAGGPGETQYF.

This clone was observed a handful of times. The V and J genes are TRBV7-9 and TRBJ2-1; 9 positions agree with TRBD1. The germline CDR1 and CDR2 sequences are SEHNR and FQNEAQ (reference sequence). With 5 bases clipped from V and 5 bases from J, the junction kept 7 bases outside the gene matches. The CDR3 loop spans 15 amino acids. CDR3 sequence: CASSPRDRAHNEQFF. CDR3 DNA sequence: TGTGCCAGCAGCCCCCGGGACAGGGCCCACAATGAGCAGTTCTTC.

This chain connects TRBV30 to TRBJ2-7; D might be TRBD2 (5 bases). Trimming took 7 bases from V and 0 from J, leaving 7 bases between them. The germline V gene has CDR1 GTSNPN and CDR2 SVGIG (reference sequence). The CDR3 consists of 11 residues. The CDR3 bases are TGTGCCTTGACTACCTCCTACGAGCAGTACTTC. Its protein product is CALTTSYEQYF.

This clone came up a few times. The chain couples TRBV7-3 to TRBJ2-3; D is possibly TRBD2 (5 bases). Germline V lookup: CDR1 SGHTA, CDR2 FQGTGA. The V end lost 6 bases, the J end lost 11 bases, and 21 bases lay between the germline ends. This CDR3 contains 14 residues. The CDR3 DNA follows: TGTGCCAGCAGTCCAAGGCAAGCGGACTCAGTGCAGTATTTT. Translating gives CASSPRQADSVQYF.

This chain joins TRBV29-1 and TRBJ2-7, with 10 bases matching TRBD2. The CDR3 length is 14 residues. Per germline, CDR1 SQVTM and CDR2 ANQGSEA. After removal of 2 bases from V and 6 bases from J, the junction contained 7 bases not matched to a gene. The CDR3 DNA is TGCAGCGTTGAAATAGCTAGCGGGAGTCGCGAGCAGTACTTC. Protein: CSVEIASGSREQYF.

CDR3 sequence: CAWSRFRTAMNTEAFF. The DNA of the CDR3 is TGTGCCTGGAGTCGCTTCCGAACAGCAATGAACACTGAAGCTTTCTTT. J is TRBJ1-1 and V is TRBV30; D is unresolved. From germline, CDR1 is GTSNPN and CDR2 SVGIG (reference sequence). V was trimmed by 2 bases and J by 0 bases, leaving 16 bases between them. This CDR3 region has 16 residues.

A few counts support this clone. The V and J genes are TRBV4-1 and TRBJ2-4; the match to TRBD2 covers 13 bases. The CDR3 loop spans 16 amino acids. Germline V CDR1 and CDR2: MGHRA, YSYEKL. The V and J ends lost 4 bases and 3 bases, in that order; junction bases with no gene match: 3. The CDR3 bases are TGCGCCAGCAGCCTAGGGACTAGCGGGATCAAAAACATTCAGTACTTC. This encodes CASSLGTSGIKNIQYF.

This rearrangement joins TRBV9 to TRBJ2-5; a weak D match, TRBD1 (6 bases). V was cut by 7 bases and J by 5 bases, with 12 bases left in between. Germline values: CDR1 SGDLS, CDR2 YYNGEE. The CDR3 spans 12 residues. CDR3 residues: CASSGASETQYF. The CDR3 DNA follows: TGTGCCAGCTCAGGGGCCAGCGAGACCCAGTACTTC.

This clone occurred a few times. The rearrangement links TRBV25-1 to TRBJ1-1; the match to TRBD1 covers 9 bases. Germline assignment: CDR1 MGHDK and CDR2 SYGVNS. The CDR3 is 15 amino acids. V shed 2 bases, J shed 6 bases, and the junction held 7 bases outside the gene matches. The CDR3 DNA follows: TGTGCCAGCAGTGAACACCACAGGGGGCTAGCTGAAGCTTTCTTT. Its protein product is CASSEHHRGLAEAFF.

This chain joins TRBV29-1 and TRBJ2-5, with a weak D call TRBD2 (5 bases). The germline CDR1 and CDR2 sequences are SQVTM and ANQGSEA. V dropped 2 bases and J dropped 1 base, with 11 bases sitting between them. The CDR3 totals 14 residues. In DNA, the CDR3 is TGCAGCGTTGAACTAGCCGCAGCCCAAGAGACCCAGTACTTC. It codes for CSVELAAAQETQYF.

CDR3 loop: CASSVSSGSGYEQYF. The CDR3 DNA reads as TGTGCCAGCAGCGTAAGTAGCGGGAGTGGGTACGAGCAGTACTTC. The chain couples TRBV9 to TRBJ2-7; 9 bases match TRBD2. CDR3 length equals 15 residues. The trim removed 1 base at V and 4 bases at J, leaving 6 bases unmatched. Looked up from germline, CDR1 is SGDLS and CDR2 is YYNGEE.

There are a few counts of this clone. The V call is TRBV7-3, the J call TRBJ2-1, with D possibly being TRBD2 (5 bases). The V gene lost 5 bases and the J gene lost 9 bases, with 17 bases spanning the gap. The length of the CDR3 is 14 residues. CDR1 and CDR2 (germline): SGHTA, FQGTGA. CDR3: CASSHKVASSEQFF. As DNA, the CDR3 is TGTGCCAGCAGCCATAAGGTGGCTAGCAGTGAGCAGTTCTTC. The full variable domain, its missing parts supplied by reference TRBV7-3 and TRBJ2-1, is GAGVSQTPSNKVTEKGKYVELRCDPISGHTALYWYRQSLGQGPEFLIYFQGTGAADDSGLPNDRFFAVRPEGSVSTLKIQRTERGDSAVYLCASSHKVASSEQFFGPGTRLTVL.

The rearrangement joins TRBV30 to TRBJ2-5; D perhaps matches TRBD2 (5 bases). The CDR3 runs to 13 residues. Between the trimmed V and J ends, which lost 4 bases and 1 base, there was a span of 10 bases. Looked up from germline, CDR1 is GTSNPN and CDR2 is SVGIG (reference sequence). CDR3 region: CAWTPAVQETQYF. Here the CDR3 DNA reads TGTGCCTGGACCCCAGCGGTCCAAGAGACCCAGTACTTC.

V is TRBV6-1 and J is TRBJ2-5, with D unresolved. Germline CDR1 is MNHNS and CDR2 is SASEGT. The CDR3 totals 12 residues. The V and J ends lost 6 bases and 0 bases respectively, with 5 bases between them. The CDR3 DNA is TGTGCCAGCAGGCGATACCAAGAGACCCAGTACTTC. This translates into CASRRYQETQYF.

For the CDR3, the DNA is TGTGCCAGCAGCTTCTCTTCGAGAACTGAAGCTTTCTTT. It encodes CASSFSSRTEAFF. The chain employs TRBV11-2 and TRBJ1-1; D uncertain. V gave up 3 bases and J gave up 5 bases, with 10 bases separating them. Germline values: CDR1 SGHAT, CDR2 FQNNGV. The CDR3 covers 13 residues.

This clone was counted a few times. The chain combines TRBV7-8 with TRBJ1-1, with 7 bases identical to TRBD1. V lost 3 bases to trimming and J lost 1 base; unmatched junction nucleotides: 2. Germline V gene data show CDR1 as SGHVS and CDR2 as FQNEAQ. CDR3 length equals 14 residues. In DNA, the CDR3 is TGTGCCAGCAGCTTCGACAGGGCGAACACTGAAGCTTTCTTT. Residues: CASSFDRANTEAFF.

The chain recombines TRBV11-1 with TRBJ2-1; 10 bases are shared with TRBD2. With 2 bases clipped from V and 5 bases from J, the junction kept 6 bases outside the gene matches. The CDR3 contains 16 residues. Germline V gene sequence: CDR1 SGHAT, CDR2 FQDESV (reference sequence). CDR3 nucleotides: TGTGCCAGCAGCTTATCCCTAGCGGGGGACAACAATGAGCAGTTCTTC. Translating gives CASSLSLAGDNNEQFF.